This paragraph reports one T cell receptor (beta chain). This sample stems from a study of cytomegalovirus exposure and HLA in healthy donors. After removal of 0 bases from V and 6 bases from J, the junction contained 7 bases not matched to a gene. This CDR3 contains 15 residues. Germline lookup yields CDR1 LNHNV and CDR2 YYDKDF (reference sequence). The PCR was carried out with 60 Vbeta primers and 13 Jbeta primers. Generated by immunoSEQ multiplex PCR, the TCRdb table keeps only in-frame clones and is missing some. The data contain 270,000 or so clones, 80% to 95% of them singletons. The rearrangement joins TRBV15 to TRBJ2-7, with TRBD1 matching over 8 bases. The sequencing input was PBMCs. This TCR derives from a girl aged 2 to 10 in good health and CMV-seronegative. The CDR3 sequence is CATSRDRGRGREQYF. CDR3 DNA sequence: TGTGCCACCAGCAGAGATAGGGGCAGGGGGCGCGAGCAGTACTTC.